This TCR beta chain was documented in a study of blood T cell repertoires in COVID-19. Across the whole study: Samples representing acute and convalescent COVID-19 were sourced from the United States, Italy and Spain. Sources were T cells, B-cell-depleted T cells, or PBMCs; the material itself was cDNA or gDNA.

The junction had 3 bases not matched to a gene; V was cut back by 4 bases and J by 2 bases. This CDR3 has 15 residues. Germline V gene data show CDR1 as MNHEY and CDR2 as SVGAGI. Authors' analysis steps: The authors estimated nucleated cell counts from reference gene primer amplification. TCRdb's copy holds only in-frame clones and misses some; the assay was immunoSEQ multiplex PCR. That table furnishes V, J and clone size, whereas the DNA furnished D and trimming. This sample has 65,000 or so clones; 70% to 85% occur once, and the top ten carry 3.5% to 4.5%. The chain has TRBV6-5 and TRBJ1-4, with 8 bases that match TRBD1. Sequenced sample: peripheral blood. The origin of this receptor is a man aged 55 to 70 with acute or convalescent COVID-19. The CDR3 DNA sequence: TGTGCCAGCAGTTCAGGGGGCGCGACTAATGAAAAACTGTTTTTT. It yields the protein CASSSGGATNEKLFF.